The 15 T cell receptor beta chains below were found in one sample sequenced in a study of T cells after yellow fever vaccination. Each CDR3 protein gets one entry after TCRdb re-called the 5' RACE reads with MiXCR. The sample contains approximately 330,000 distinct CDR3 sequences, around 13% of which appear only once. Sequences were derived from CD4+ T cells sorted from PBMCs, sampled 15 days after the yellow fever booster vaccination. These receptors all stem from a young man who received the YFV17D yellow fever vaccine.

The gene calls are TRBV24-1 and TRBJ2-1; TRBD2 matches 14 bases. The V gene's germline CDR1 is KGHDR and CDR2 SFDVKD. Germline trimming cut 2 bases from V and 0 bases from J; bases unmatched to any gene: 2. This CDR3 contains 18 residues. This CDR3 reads CATSDSGLAGGSYNEQFF. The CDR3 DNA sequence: TGTGCCACCAGTGATTCCGGACTAGCGGGGGGCTCCTACAATGAGCAGTTCTTC.

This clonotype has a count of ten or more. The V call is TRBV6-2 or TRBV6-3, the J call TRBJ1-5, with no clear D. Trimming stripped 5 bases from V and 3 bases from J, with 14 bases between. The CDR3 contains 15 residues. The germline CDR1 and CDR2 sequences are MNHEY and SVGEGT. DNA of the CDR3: TGTGCCAGCAGTGAGCCCCTCTCCTTCAATCAGCCCCAGCATTTT. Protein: CASSEPLSFNQPQHF.

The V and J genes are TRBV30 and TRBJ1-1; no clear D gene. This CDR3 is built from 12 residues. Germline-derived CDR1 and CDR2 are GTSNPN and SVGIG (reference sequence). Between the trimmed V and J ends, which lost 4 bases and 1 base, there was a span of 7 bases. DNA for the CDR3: TGTGCCTGGACTTCGTGGAACACTGAAGCTTTCTTT. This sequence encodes CAWTSWNTEAFF.

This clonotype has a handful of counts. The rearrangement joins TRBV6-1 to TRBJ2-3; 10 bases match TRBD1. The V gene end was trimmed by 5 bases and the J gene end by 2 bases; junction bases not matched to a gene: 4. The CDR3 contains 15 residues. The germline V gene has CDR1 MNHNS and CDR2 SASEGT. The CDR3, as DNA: TGTGCCAGCAGTCCAGGGACAGGGGACACAGATACGCAGTATTTT. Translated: CASSPGTGDTDTQYF.

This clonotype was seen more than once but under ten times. The CDR3 loop is CASSRRGAVVDTQYF. The CDR3 DNA reads TGTGCCAGCAGCCGGCGGGGGGCGGTAGTAGATACGCAGTATTTT. This rearrangement joins TRBV11-2 to TRBJ2-3, with 8 bases that match TRBD2. Trimming cost V 5 bases and J 5 bases; bases outside gene matches: 9. The CDR3 extends over 15 amino acids. Per the germline V gene, CDR1 is SGHAT and CDR2 is FQNNGV.

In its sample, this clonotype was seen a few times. CDR3 in amino acids: CASSFFRGVTGELFF. The CDR3 region has the DNA TGCGCCAGCAGCTTCTTCAGGGGTGTTACCGGGGAGCTGTTTTTT. The V call is TRBV5-1, the J call TRBJ2-2; D is perhaps TRBD1 (6 bases). The CDR3 extends over 15 amino acids. V shed 2 bases and J shed 5 bases, with 13 bases lying between them. CDR1 SGHRS and CDR2 YFSETQ come from the germline V gene. Variable domain in full (rest from reference TRBV5-1 and TRBJ2-2): KAGVTQTPRYLIKTRGQQVTLSCSPISGHRSVSWYQQTPGQGLQFLFEYFSETQRNKGNFPGRFSGRQFSNSRSEMNVSTLELGDSALYLCASSFFRGVTGELFFGEGSRLTVL.

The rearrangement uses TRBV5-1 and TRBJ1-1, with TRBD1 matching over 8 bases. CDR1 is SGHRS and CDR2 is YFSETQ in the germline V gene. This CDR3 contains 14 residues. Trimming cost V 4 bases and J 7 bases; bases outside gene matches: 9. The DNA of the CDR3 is TGCGCCAGCAGCCCAGGGGGCGCGTTTGGTGAAGCTTTCTTT. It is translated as CASSPGGAFGEAFF.

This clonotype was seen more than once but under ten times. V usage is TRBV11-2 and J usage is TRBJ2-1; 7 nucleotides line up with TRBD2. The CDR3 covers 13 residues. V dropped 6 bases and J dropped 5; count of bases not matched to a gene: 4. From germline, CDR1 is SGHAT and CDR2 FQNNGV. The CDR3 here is CASSFRGDNEQFF. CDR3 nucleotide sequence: TGTGCCAGCAGTTTCCGGGGGGACAATGAGCAGTTCTTC.

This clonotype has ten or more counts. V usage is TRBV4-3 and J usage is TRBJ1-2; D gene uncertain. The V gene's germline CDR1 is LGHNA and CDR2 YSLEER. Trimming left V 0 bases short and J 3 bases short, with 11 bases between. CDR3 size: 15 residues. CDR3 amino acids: CASSQERELYYGYTF. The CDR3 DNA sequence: TGCGCCAGCAGCCAAGAGCGAGAGCTCTACTATGGCTACACCTTC.

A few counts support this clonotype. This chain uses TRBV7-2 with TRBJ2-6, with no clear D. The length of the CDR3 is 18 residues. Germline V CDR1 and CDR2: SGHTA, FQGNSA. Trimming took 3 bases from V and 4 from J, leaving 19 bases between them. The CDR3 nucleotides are TGTGCCAGCAGCTTCCGGCCGTCGGCGGACGCCGGGGCCAACGTCCTGACTTTC. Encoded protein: CASSFRPSADAGANVLTF. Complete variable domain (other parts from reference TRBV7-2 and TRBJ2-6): GAGVSQSPSNKVTEKGKDVELRCDPISGHTALYWYRQSLGQGLEFLIYFQGNSAPDKSGLPSDRFSAERTGGSVSTLTIQRTQQEDSAVYLCASSFRPSADAGANVLTFGAGSRLTVL.

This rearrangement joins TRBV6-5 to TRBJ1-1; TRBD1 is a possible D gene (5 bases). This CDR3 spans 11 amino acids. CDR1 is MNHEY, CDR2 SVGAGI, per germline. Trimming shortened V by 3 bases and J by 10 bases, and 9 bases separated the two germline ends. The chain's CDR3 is CASSYWGGAFF. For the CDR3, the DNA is TGTGCCAGCAGTTATTGGGGGGGAGCTTTCTTT.

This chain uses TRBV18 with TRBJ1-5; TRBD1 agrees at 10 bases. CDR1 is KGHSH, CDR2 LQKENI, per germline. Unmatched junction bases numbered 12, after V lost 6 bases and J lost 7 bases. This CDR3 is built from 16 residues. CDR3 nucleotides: TGTGCCAGCTCCCCGACCGGGACAGGGGTCTACCAGCCCCAGCATTTT. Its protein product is CASSPTGTGVYQPQHF.

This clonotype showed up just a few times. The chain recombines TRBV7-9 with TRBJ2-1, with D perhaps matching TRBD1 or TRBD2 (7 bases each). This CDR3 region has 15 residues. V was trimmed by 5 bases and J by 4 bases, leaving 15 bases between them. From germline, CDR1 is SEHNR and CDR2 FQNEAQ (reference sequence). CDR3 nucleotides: TGTGCCAGCAGCGCCAGCGGGACAGCTTACAATGAGCAGTTCTTC. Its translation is CASSASGTAYNEQFF.

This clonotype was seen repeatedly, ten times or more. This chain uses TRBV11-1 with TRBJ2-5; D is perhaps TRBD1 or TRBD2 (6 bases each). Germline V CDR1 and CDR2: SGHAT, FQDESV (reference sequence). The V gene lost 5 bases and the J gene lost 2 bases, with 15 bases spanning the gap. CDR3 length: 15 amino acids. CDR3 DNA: TGTGCCAGCAGCGGAAACACAGGGAGGCAAGAGACCCAGTACTTC. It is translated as CASSGNTGRQETQYF.

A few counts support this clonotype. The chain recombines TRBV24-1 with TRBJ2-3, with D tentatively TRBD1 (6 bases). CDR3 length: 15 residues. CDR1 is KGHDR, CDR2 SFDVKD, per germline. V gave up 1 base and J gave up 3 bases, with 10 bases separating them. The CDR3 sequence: CATSDFAQGTDTQYF. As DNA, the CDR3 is TGTGCCACCAGTGATTTCGCGCAGGGGACAGATACGCAGTATTTT.